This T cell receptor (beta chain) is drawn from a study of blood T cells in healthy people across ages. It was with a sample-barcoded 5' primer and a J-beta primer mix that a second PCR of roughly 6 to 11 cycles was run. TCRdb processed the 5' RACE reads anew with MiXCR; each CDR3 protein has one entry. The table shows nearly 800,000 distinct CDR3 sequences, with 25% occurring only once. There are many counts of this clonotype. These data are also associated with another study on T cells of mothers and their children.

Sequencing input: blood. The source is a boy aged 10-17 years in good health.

The chain's CDR3 is CASSLWPGQETQYF. The DNA for the CDR3 is TGTGCCAGCAGTTTATGGCCAGGTCAAGAGACCCAGTACTTC. The V call is TRBV28, the J call TRBJ2-5; D not resolved. This CDR3 has 14 amino acids. Trimming removed 0 bases at V and 2 bases at J, with 7 bases between. CDR1 MDHEN and CDR2 SYDVKM come from the germline V gene.